The present T cell receptor (beta chain) was sequenced within a study of molecular identifiers for immune sequencing clone quantification. Whole-study results and caveats: Effector cells had over 99% of their molecules in clones above 20 RNA copies, while naive cells had under 1%.

Points on this clonotype: Its matching antigen is unknown. Given a much more abundant clone one base away, this may be a read error.

The ends were cut back, 8 bases at V and 14 bases at J, with 19 bases in the middle. Looked up from germline, CDR1 is MNHEY and CDR2 is SMNVEV (reference sequence). The CDR3 has 13 residues. A single record per CDR3 protein comes from TCRdb applying MiXCR to the PCR reads. Of 300,000 to 400,000 distinct CDR3 sequences listed, 20% to 25% are singletons. The chain carries TRBV27 and TRBJ1-6; D gene uncertain. Sequencing input: naive CD8+ T cells from blood, with Jurkat cell RNA spiked in. Sample subset: FACS-sorted CD8+CD4-CCR7+CD45RA+ naive T cells. The sequence was obtained from a human donor in good health. Some libraries in this study had Jurkat cell RNA spiked in. The CDR3 bases are TGTGCCAGCGGATCTAAGATGATATATTCCCTCCACTTT. This codes for CASGSKMIYSLHF.